Listed here is a single T cell receptor (beta chain). Repertoires were generated with immunoSEQ multiplex PCR, while TCRdb's copy carries only in-frame clones and drops some. The sample includes 70,000 or so clones, 80% to 90% of them seen just once. The sample is drawn from a study of blood T cell repertoires in COVID-19. Across the study: T cells, B-cell-depleted T cells, or PBMCs supplied cDNA or gDNA.

Germline V lookup: CDR1 LGHDT, CDR2 YNNKEL (reference sequence). The CDR3 has 15 amino acids. With V trimmed by 5 bases and J by 2 bases, 4 bases remained unmatched. The sample taken for sequencing was peripheral blood. V and J are TRBV3-1 (or the pseudogene TRBV3-2) and TRBJ2-3; TRBD2 aligns across 10 bases. This clonotype was obtained from a woman between 18 and 29 years old with acute or convalescent COVID-19. In nucleotides, the CDR3 is TGTGCCAGCAGCGTCGGACTAGCGGACACAGATACGCAGTATTTT. This gives the protein CASSVGLADTDTQYF.